This T cell receptor (beta chain) was identified in a study of cytomegalovirus exposure and HLA in healthy donors. Study as a whole: Unique TCR beta sequences numbering 95 million to 130 million came from around 180 million T cells in an earlier analysis. Overall study results and limits: In an earlier analysis, productive rearrangement rates for most beta V segments clustered near 87% or 30%. Reportedly, HLA-A and HLA-B alleles of most subjects were accurately predicted from TCR beta.

Comments on this clone: Its cognate antigen is unknown.

This CDR3 has 16 residues. In germline, CDR1 is SGHTA, CDR2 FQGNSA. Germline trimming cut 1 base from V and 6 bases from J; bases unmatched to any gene: 12. PCR involved 60 Vbeta and 13 Jbeta primers. Per the authors' pipeline: There were around 80 million unique TCR beta chains by a later count, and 10 million to 12 million of them were shared. The data were produced by immunoSEQ multiplex PCR, yet TCRdb's version contains in-frame clones alone and is incomplete. That table supplies the V and J calls and clone size; D and trimming were determined from the DNA. In the table there are about 170,000 clones, around 62% of which are singletons.

The receptor's source is a man between 40 and 49 years old in good health and CMV-seronegative. Sample: PBMCs. The chain employs TRBV7-2 and TRBJ2-7; TRBD2 matches at 7 bases. The CDR3 DNA reads TGTGCCAGCAGCTTAGGCCCGGTGGCGGGGGTTGGCGAGCAGTACTTC. Its protein is CASSLGPVAGVGEQYF.